This T cell receptor beta chain appears in the sequencing data of a study of blood T cell repertoires in COVID-19. V lost 3 bases and J lost 3, with 4 bases in between. The CDR3 sequence is 12 residues long. Germline loops: CDR1 LGHNT, CDR2 FRNRAP. The assay was immunoSEQ multiplex PCR, and TCRdb's table has in-frame clones only and misses some. The sample has 190,000 or so clones, around 89% seen once. V gene TRBV12-5 combines with J gene TRBJ2-3; D uncertain. This receptor was obtained from a woman aged 18 to 35 who had recovered from COVID-19. Sequencing was performed on PBMCs or T cells enriched from blood (not recorded which). The CDR3 loop is CASGFQTDTQYF. The CDR3 bases are TGTGCTAGTGGTTTCCAGACAGATACGCAGTATTTT.